The clone carrying this T cell receptor beta chain was detected many times. Its antigen is unidentified. Generated by immunoSEQ multiplex PCR, the TCRdb table keeps only in-frame clones and is missing some. The sample lists around 100,000 clones; more than 75% were seen once. This entry comes from a study of T cell responses to AZD1222 COVID-19 vaccine. Study results and caveats: Baseline seropositivity occurred in only 5 to 7 AZD1222 recipients. Two AZD1222 doses significantly raised spike-specific TCR breadth and depth over controls.

V dropped 8 bases and J dropped 4; count of bases not matched to a gene: 22. Germline loops: CDR1 SNHLY, CDR2 FYNNEI. The CDR3 loop spans 20 amino acids. This sequence originates from an adult in good health. The J gene is TRBJ2-7, the V gene TRBV2, with 14 bases identical to TRBD2. Sequenced material: peripheral blood, taken on day 0 of MenACWY control vaccination. CDR3 residues: CASHVSWGLAGEKGSYEQYF. The CDR3 DNA is TGTGCCAGCCATGTTTCATGGGGACTAGCGGGAGAAAAGGGCTCTTACGAGCAGTACTTC.